A single sample is the source of the 21 T cell receptor beta chains below, sequenced in a study of molecular identifiers for immune sequencing clone quantification. TCRdb recomputed calls from the PCR reads with MiXCR, one row per CDR3 protein. This table holds 10,000 or so distinct CDR3 sequences, under 15% found once. Sequences were obtained from naive CD8+ T cells from blood, with Jurkat cell RNA spiked in. Subset noted: FACS-sorted CD8+CD4-CCR7+CD45RA+ naive T cells. All receptors derive from a human donor in good health. Some libraries in this study had Jurkat cell RNA spiked in.

The sample holds many counts of this clonotype. This chain connects TRBV9 to TRBJ1-3, with D possibly matching TRBD1 (6 bases). Germline V gene data show CDR1 as SGDLS and CDR2 as YYNGEE. Trimming stripped 4 bases from V and 2 bases from J, with 16 bases between. The CDR3 sequence is 16 residues long. CDR3 loop: CASSPPPGTTGNTIYF. In nucleotides, the CDR3 is TGTGCCAGCAGCCCCCCCCCCGGGACAACTGGAAACACCATATATTTT. Full variable domain (remainder filled in from reference TRBV9 and TRBJ1-3): DSGVTQTPKHLITATGQRVTLRCSPRSGDLSVYWYQQSLDQGLQFLIQYYNGEERAKGNILERFSAQQFPDLHSELNLSSLELGDSALYFCASSPPPGTTGNTIYFGEGSWLTVV.

In this sample, this clonotype turned up many times. The chain couples TRBV29-1 to TRBJ1-3; D is perhaps TRBD1 (6 bases). The CDR3 runs to 15 residues. The germline V gene has CDR1 SQVTM and CDR2 ANQGSEA. The V gene lost 6 bases and the J gene lost 0 bases, with 15 bases spanning the gap. In DNA form, the CDR3 reads TGCAGCGTGGCCGCAGGGGAATACTCTGGAAACACCATATATTTT. The encoded protein is CSVAAGEYSGNTIYF.

By share of the sample, this clonotype is medium-sized. The chain joins TRBV11-2 to TRBJ1-1; D gene unclear. Germline lookup yields CDR1 SGHAT and CDR2 FQNNGV. V was shortened by 3 bases and J by 3 bases, with 8 bases between the two germline ends. The CDR3 contains 13 residues. CDR3 region: CASSLFGYTEAFF. DNA of the CDR3: TGTGCCAGCAGCTTGTTCGGTTACACTGAAGCTTTCTTT.

This clonotype was seen at least ten times. The rearrangement links TRBV4-3 to TRBJ2-7; D is possibly TRBD2 (6 bases). Between the trimmed V and J ends, which lost 1 base and 5 bases, there was a span of 12 bases. Germline CDR1 and CDR2: LGHNA and YSLEER. The CDR3 covers 14 residues. The CDR3 region has the DNA TGCGCCAGCAGCCAAGTAGGGACGGGGGACGAGCAGTACTTC. Protein product: CASSQVGTGDEQYF.

This clonotype was seen ten or more times. The rearrangement uses TRBV28 and TRBJ1-1; no definite D call. Germline CDR1 is MDHEN and CDR2 is SYDVKM. The CDR3 consists of 12 residues. V lost 6 bases and J lost 8, with 13 bases in between. CDR3 amino acids: CASSKDVMEAFF. CDR3 coding DNA: TGTGCCAGCAGCAAGGACGTGATGGAAGCTTTCTTT.

Of note for this clonotype: This may stem from a read error, because a much larger clone lies one nucleotide away. The chain employs TRBV6-6 and TRBJ2-5; 11 bases align to TRBD1. The V gene end was trimmed by 6 bases and the J gene end by 9 bases; junction bases not matched to a gene: 15. This CDR3 spans 16 amino acids. Germline values: CDR1 MNHNY, CDR2 SVGAGI (reference sequence). In DNA form, the CDR3 reads TGTGCCAGCAGACCCGGGGACAGGGGGATTCGGGAGCCCCAGTACTTC. As protein: CASRPGDRGIREPQYF.

This clonotype is medium-sized (0.01 to 0.1%) in the sample. This chain joins TRBV7-9 and TRBJ2-5; no clear D gene. Germline CDR1 is SEHNR and CDR2 is FQNEAQ (reference sequence). Trimming took off 5 bases at V and 1 base at J, with 11 bases between the two ends. This CDR3 spans 14 amino acids. The CDR3 DNA sequence: TGTGCCAGCAGCCCTGACTGGTCCCAAGAGACCCAGTACTTC. Amino acids: CASSPDWSQETQYF.

This clonotype turned up a few times. A much larger clone differs by one base, so this may be a read error. No conserved phenylalanine or tryptophan ends this CDR3, so it is likely a read error. The DNA of the CDR3 is TGCGCCAGCAGCCAAATGGAGGTGGAGACCTACGAGCAGTACCTC. This encodes CASSQMEVETYEQYL. J is TRBJ2-7 and V is TRBV4-1; weak D call: TRBD2 (5 bases). CDR3 size: 15 residues. Deletions cut 2 bases from V and 2 bases from J, with 13 bases between. In germline, CDR1 is MGHRA, CDR2 YSYEKL.

Sample share makes this clonotype medium-sized. V usage is TRBV4-3 and J usage is TRBJ2-1, with D possibly being TRBD1 (5 bases). Germline CDR1 reads LGHNA; CDR2 reads YSLEER. The CDR3 sequence is 17 residues long. Trimming stripped 2 bases from V and 0 bases from J, with 14 bases between. As DNA, the CDR3 is TGCGCCAGCAGCCAATACGTCCAGGGCTTCTCCTACAATGAGCAGTTCTTC. Translating gives CASSQYVQGFSYNEQFF.

By share of the sample, this clonotype is medium-sized. The chain has TRBV4-3 and TRBJ1-5; the D is unclear. V lost 0 bases, J lost 4 bases, and 13 bases lay in between. This CDR3 is built from 16 residues. Germline V lookup: CDR1 LGHNA, CDR2 YSLEER. The CDR3 region has the DNA TGCGCCAGCAGCCAAGACCGAACTCTACTGAATCAGCCCCAGCATTTT. It specifies CASSQDRTLLNQPQHF.

By share, this clonotype ranks as medium-sized (0.01 to 0.1%). The chain employs TRBV19 and TRBJ1-5; D is ambiguous. The CDR3 is 16 amino acids. In germline, CDR1 is LNHDA, CDR2 SQIVND (reference sequence). V dropped 3 bases and J dropped 4 bases, with 16 bases sitting between them. CDR3 DNA: TGTGCCAGTAGTATTGATTTGGCCACAGTGAATCAGCCCCAGCATTTT. Translation gives CASSIDLATVNQPQHF.

This clonotype is categorized as medium-sized (0.01 to 0.1%). The V gene is TRBV7-2, the J gene TRBJ2-5, with 10 bases fitting TRBD2. After removal of 5 bases from V and 5 bases from J, the junction contained 8 bases not matched to a gene. This CDR3 comprises 15 residues. The germline CDR1 and CDR2 sequences are SGHTA and FQGNSA. The CDR3 DNA follows: TGTGCCAGCAGCGCCTCTAGCGGGGGTGGGGAGACCCAGTACTTC. It translates to CASSASSGGGETQYF.

This clonotype was seen many times. The rearrangement links TRBV4-1 to TRBJ2-7, with no clear D. This CDR3 region has 14 residues. Germline CDR1 and CDR2: MGHRA and YSYEKL. V was trimmed by 0 bases and J by 5 bases, leaving 11 bases between them. CDR3 protein: CASSQEVGSDEQYF. As DNA, the CDR3 is TGCGCCAGCAGCCAAGAAGTTGGATCTGACGAGCAGTACTTC.

This clonotype is medium-sized by share. The V gene is TRBV5-6, the J gene TRBJ2-2; D unclear. The CDR3 totals 14 residues. Trimming left V 3 bases short and J 4 bases short, with 10 bases between. Germline assignment: CDR1 SGHDT and CDR2 YYEEEE. The CDR3 DNA is TGTGCCAGCAGCTCTCGGACCGGCACCGGGGAGCTGTTTTTT. Amino acid sequence: CASSSRTGTGELFF.

There are many counts of this clonotype. V usage is TRBV20-1 and J usage is TRBJ2-7; TRBD2 aligns across 8 bases. The CDR3 runs 16 residues. Germline V gene lookup returns CDR1 DFQATT and CDR2 SNEGSKA (reference sequence). V shed 8 bases, J shed 5 bases, and the junction held 20 bases outside the gene matches. CDR3 loop: CSCPGGGSWIRDEQYF. CDR3 coding DNA: TGCAGTTGTCCGGGAGGGGGGAGTTGGATTCGGGACGAGCAGTACTTC.

By sample fraction, this clonotype is medium-sized (0.01 to 0.1%). The chain recombines TRBV28 with TRBJ2-3; D might be TRBD1 or TRBD2, each matching 5 bases. V lost 6 bases, J lost 8 bases, and 18 bases lay in between. This CDR3 is 14 amino acids long. Germline V lookup: CDR1 MDHEN, CDR2 SYDVKM. CDR3 sequence: CASRPWGSSGTQYF. CDR3 nucleotide sequence: TGTGCCAGCAGGCCGTGGGGGAGCTCCGGTACGCAGTATTTT.

This clonotype is deemed medium-sized (0.01 to 0.1%). The chain recombines TRBV6-1 with TRBJ2-7, with TRBD2 matching 12 bases. With V trimmed by 3 bases and J by 5 bases, 8 bases remained unmatched. Germline assignment: CDR1 MNHNS and CDR2 SASEGT. This CDR3 spans 16 amino acids. The CDR3 DNA reads as TGTGCCAGCAGTGACAACCATCGACTAGCGGGAGACGAGCAGTACTTC. It encodes CASSDNHRLAGDEQYF.

This clonotype was picked up a small number of times. A much larger clonotype is one base distant, so this may be a read error. This chain links TRBV28 with TRBJ2-7, with D tentatively TRBD2 (5 bases). The CDR3 sequence is 12 residues long. Germline CDR1 MDHEN, CDR2 SYDVKM. The CDR3 loop is CARSFAGYEQYF. The CDR3, as DNA: TGTGCCCGCAGTTTTGCGGGCTACGAGCAGTACTTC.

Sample share makes this clonotype medium-sized (0.01 to 0.1%). V is TRBV20-1 and J is TRBJ2-3; 11 bases fit TRBD2. CDR1 and CDR2 from the germline V gene are DFQATT and SNEGSKA (reference sequence). CDR3 size: 15 residues. V lost 3 bases and J lost 0; bases outside the gene matches: 2. For the CDR3, the DNA is TGCAGTGCTAGTAGGACTAGCGGGAGCACAGATACGCAGTATTTT. Its translation: CSASRTSGSTDTQYF.

This clonotype is medium-sized. The CDR3 region has the DNA TGCGCCAGCAGCAGAGGGACAGGGTTCCCCTACGAGCAGTACTTC. Amino acids: CASSRGTGFPYEQYF. This sequence joins TRBV5-1 and TRBJ2-7, with 9 bases identical to TRBD1. The trim removed 4 bases at V and 2 bases at J, leaving 7 bases unmatched. The germline V gene has CDR1 SGHRS and CDR2 YFSETQ. The CDR3 length is 15 residues.

The chain is built from TRBV4-3 and TRBJ2-2; D may be TRBD1 (6 bases). Trimming pared 0 bases from V and 6 bases from J, leaving 14 bases between. Germline V gene data show CDR1 as LGHNA and CDR2 as YSLEER. This CDR3 has 16 residues. Here the CDR3 reads CASSQDQGSNAGELFF. For the CDR3, the DNA is TGCGCCAGCAGCCAAGACCAGGGGTCGAATGCCGGGGAGCTGTTTTTT.